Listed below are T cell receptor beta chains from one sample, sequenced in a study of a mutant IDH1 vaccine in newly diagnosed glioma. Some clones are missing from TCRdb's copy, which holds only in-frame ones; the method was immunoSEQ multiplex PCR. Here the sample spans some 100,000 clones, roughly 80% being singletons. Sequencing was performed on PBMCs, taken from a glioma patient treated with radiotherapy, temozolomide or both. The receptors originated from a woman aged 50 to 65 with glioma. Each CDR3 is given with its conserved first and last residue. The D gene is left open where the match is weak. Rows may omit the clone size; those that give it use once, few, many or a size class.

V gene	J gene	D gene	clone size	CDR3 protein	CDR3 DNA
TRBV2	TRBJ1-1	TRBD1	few	CASSERQGVGNTEAFF	TGTGCCAGCAGTGAAAGACAGGGGGTAGGGAACACTGAAGCTTTCTTT
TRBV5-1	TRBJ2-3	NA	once	CASSLAPGSDTQYF	TGCGCCAGCAGCTTGGCACCAGGGTCTGATACGCAGTATTTT
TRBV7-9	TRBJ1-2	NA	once	CASSLGDRVINYGYTF	TGTGCCAGCAGCTTAGGGGACCGAGTTATCAACTATGGCTACACCTTC
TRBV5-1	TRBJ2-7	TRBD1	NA	CASSWTGSYEQYF	TGCGCCAGCAGCTGGACAGGCTCCTACGAGCAGTACTTC
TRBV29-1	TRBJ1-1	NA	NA	CSVYDDLSGEAFF	TGCAGCGTCTATGACGACCTCTCAGGTGAAGCTTTCTTT
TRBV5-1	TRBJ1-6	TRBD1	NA	CASSLSGGNSPLHF	TGCGCCAGCAGCCTGTCAGGGGGTAATTCACCCCTCCACTTT
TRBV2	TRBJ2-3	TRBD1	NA	CASSRDSTTDTQYF	TGTGCCAGCAGCCGGGACAGTACCACAGATACGCAGTATTTT
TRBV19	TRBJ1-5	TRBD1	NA	CASTWTGASNQPQHF	TGTGCCAGTACCTGGACAGGGGCCAGCAATCAGCCCCAGCATTTT
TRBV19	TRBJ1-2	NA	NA	CASSIRVKAYGYTF	TGTGCCAGTAGTATCAGGGTTAAGGCGTATGGCTACACCTTC
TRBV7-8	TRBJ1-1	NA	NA	CASSLGWSTGGSVF	TGTGCCAGCAGCTTAGGTTGGTCCACAGGAGGAAGTGTGTTT
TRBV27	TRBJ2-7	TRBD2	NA	CASSLDGLAALQYF	TGTGCCAGCAGCCTCGATGGGCTAGCGGCGTTGCAGTACTTC
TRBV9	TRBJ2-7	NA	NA	CASSAYLEQYF	TGTGCCAGCAGTGCCTACTTGGAGCAGTACTTC
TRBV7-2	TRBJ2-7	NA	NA	CASSLYAAPYEQYF	TGTGCCAGCAGCTTATACGCTGCACCCTACGAGCAGTACTTC
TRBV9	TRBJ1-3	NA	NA	CASSDHSGNTIYF	TGTGCCAGCAGCGATCACTCTGGAAACACCATATATTTT
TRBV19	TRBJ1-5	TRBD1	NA	CASSRPTGGGSNQPQHF	TGTGCCAGTAGTAGGCCGACAGGGGGGGGGAGCAATCAGCCCCAGCATTTT